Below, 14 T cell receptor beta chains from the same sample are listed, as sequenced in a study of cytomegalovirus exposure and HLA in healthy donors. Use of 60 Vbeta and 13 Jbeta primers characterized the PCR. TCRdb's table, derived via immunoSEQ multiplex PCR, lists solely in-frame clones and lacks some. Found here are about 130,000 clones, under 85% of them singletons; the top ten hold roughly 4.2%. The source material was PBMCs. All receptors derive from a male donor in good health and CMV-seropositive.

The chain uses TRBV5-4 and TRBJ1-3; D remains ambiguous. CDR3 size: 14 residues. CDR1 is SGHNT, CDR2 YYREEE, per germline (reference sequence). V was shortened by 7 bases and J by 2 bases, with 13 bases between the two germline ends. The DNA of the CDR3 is TGTGCCAGCGCCCCGAAGGAGGCTGGAAACACCATATATTTT. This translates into CASAPKEAGNTIYF.

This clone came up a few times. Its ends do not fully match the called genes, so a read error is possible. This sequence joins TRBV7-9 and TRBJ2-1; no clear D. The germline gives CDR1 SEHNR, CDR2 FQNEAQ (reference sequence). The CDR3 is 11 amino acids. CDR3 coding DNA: TGTTCCAGCAGCCCCGTCAGGGAGCAGTTCTTC. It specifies CSSSPVREQFF.

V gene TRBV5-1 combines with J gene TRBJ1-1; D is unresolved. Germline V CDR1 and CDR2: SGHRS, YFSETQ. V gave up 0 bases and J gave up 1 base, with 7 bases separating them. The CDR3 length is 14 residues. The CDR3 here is CASSLGIANTEAFF. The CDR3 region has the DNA TGCGCCAGCAGCTTGGGGATAGCGAACACTGAAGCTTTCTTT.

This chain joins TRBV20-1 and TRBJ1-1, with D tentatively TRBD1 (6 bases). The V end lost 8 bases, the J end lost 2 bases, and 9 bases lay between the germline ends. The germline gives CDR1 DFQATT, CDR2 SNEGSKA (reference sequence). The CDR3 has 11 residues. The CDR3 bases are TGCAGTCCCAGGGGTAACACTGAAGCTTTCTTT. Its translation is CSPRGNTEAFF.

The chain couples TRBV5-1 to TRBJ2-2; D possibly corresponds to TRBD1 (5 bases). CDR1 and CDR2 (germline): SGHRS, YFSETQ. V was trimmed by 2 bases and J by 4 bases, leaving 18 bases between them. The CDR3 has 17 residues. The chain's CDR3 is CASSFSRGPGVTGELFF. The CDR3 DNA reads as TGCGCCAGCAGCTTCTCAAGGGGCCCCGGAGTCACCGGGGAGCTGTTTTTT.

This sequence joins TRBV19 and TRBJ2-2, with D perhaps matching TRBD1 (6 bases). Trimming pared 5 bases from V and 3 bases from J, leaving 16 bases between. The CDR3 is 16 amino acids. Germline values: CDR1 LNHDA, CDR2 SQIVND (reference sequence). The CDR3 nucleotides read TGTGCCAGTAGTCCAACCCTGGCAGGGGACACCGGGGAGCTGTTTTTT. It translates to CASSPTLAGDTGELFF.

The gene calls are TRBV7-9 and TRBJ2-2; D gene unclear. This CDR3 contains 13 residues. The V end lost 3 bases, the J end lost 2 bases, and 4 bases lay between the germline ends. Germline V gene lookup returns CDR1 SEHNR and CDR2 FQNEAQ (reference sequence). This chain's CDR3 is CASSFSNTGELFF. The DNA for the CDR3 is TGTGCCAGCAGCTTTAGCAACACCGGGGAGCTGTTTTTT.

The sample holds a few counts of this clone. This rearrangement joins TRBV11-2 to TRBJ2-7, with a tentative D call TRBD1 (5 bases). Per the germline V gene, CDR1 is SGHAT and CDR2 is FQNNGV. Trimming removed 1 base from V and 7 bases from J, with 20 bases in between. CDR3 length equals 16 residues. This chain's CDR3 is CASSLGGGQGSSEQYF. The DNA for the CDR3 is TGTGCCAGCAGCTTAGGAGGTGGCCAGGGATCCTCGGAGCAGTACTTC.

CDR3 protein: CASSEYGEGGVEQYF. The CDR3 DNA is TGTGCCAGCAGTGAATATGGGGAGGGCGGGGTCGAGCAGTACTTC. The chain recombines TRBV25-1 with TRBJ2-7; 7 bases agree with TRBD2. This CDR3 is built from 15 residues. Per the germline V gene, CDR1 is MGHDK and CDR2 is SYGVNS. The ends lost 0 bases at V and 6 bases at J; junction bases unmatched: 8.

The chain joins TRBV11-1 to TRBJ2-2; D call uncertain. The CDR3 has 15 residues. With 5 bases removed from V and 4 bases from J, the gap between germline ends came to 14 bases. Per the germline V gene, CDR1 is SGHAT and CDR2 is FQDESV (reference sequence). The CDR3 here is CASSPVSHSTGELFF. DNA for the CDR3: TGTGCCAGCAGCCCCGTAAGCCATAGCACCGGGGAGCTGTTTTTT.

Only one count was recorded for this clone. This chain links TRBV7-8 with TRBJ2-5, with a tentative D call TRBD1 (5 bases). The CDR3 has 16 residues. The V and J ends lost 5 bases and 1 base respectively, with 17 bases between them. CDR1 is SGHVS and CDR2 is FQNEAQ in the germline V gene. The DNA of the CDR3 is TGTGCCAGCAGCGCGTGGGGCTCTATACCCCAAGAGACCCAGTACTTC. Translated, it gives CASSAWGSIPQETQYF.

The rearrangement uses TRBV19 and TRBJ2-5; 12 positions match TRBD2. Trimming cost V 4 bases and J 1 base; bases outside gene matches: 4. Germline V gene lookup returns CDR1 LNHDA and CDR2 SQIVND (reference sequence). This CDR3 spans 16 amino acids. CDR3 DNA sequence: TGTGCCAGTAGTAGGAGGACTAGCGGGATCCAAGAGACCCAGTACTTC. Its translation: CASSRRTSGIQETQYF.

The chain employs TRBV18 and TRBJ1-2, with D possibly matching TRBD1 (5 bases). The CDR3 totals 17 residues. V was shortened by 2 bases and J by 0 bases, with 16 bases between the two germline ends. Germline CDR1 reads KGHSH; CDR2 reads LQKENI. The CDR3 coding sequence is TGTGCCAGCTCACCAACGTACTGGCCGGACACTAACTATGGCTACACCTTC. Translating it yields CASSPTYWPDTNYGYTF.

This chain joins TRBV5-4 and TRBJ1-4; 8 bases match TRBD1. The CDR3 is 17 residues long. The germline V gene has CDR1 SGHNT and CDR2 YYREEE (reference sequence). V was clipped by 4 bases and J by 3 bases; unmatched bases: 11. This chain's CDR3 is CASSNGQGGGANEKLFF. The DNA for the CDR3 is TGTGCCAGCAGCAATGGACAGGGTGGAGGAGCTAATGAAAAACTGTTTTTT.